Listed here are 14 T cell receptor beta chains from one sample, sequenced in a study of blood T cell repertoires in COVID-19. Measured with immunoSEQ multiplex PCR; TCRdb has only the in-frame clones, and not every one. The sample includes about 160,000 clones, approximately 92% seen only once; the top ten take under 5%. Sequenced sample: peripheral blood. The receptor source for this set is a woman aged 45-60 years with acute or convalescent COVID-19.

The chain combines TRBV19 with TRBJ1-1; TRBD1 aligns across 7 bases. J lost 1 base, V lost 3 bases, and 2 bases had no gene match. The CDR3 is 14 amino acids. Germline assignment: CDR1 LNHDA and CDR2 SQIVND (reference sequence). CDR3 residues: CASSIRTGNTEAFF. CDR3 nucleotides: TGTGCCAGTAGTATCCGGACAGGGAACACTGAAGCTTTCTTT.

This clone is a singleton in its sample. The rearrangement joins TRBV5-4 to TRBJ2-7; TRBD1 matches 10 bases. The CDR3 has 12 residues. The junction had 1 base not matched to a gene; V was cut back by 4 bases and J by 6 bases. CDR1 is SGHNT and CDR2 is YYREEE in the germline V gene (reference sequence). The CDR3 DNA reads TGTGCCAGCAGCGGGACAGGGGTCGAGCAGTACTTC. Its translation: CASSGTGVEQYF.

The chain recombines TRBV28 with TRBJ2-4; TRBD2 matches at 15 bases. V lost 5 bases to trimming and J lost 6 bases; unmatched junction nucleotides: 5. This CDR3 is built from 16 residues. Germline V lookup: CDR1 MDHEN, CDR2 SYDVKM. CDR3 in DNA: TGTGCCAGCAGTCCGGGACTAGCGGGGGGAGGAAACATTCAGTACTTC. It is translated as CASSPGLAGGGNIQYF.

This rearrangement joins TRBV2 to TRBJ2-5; D possibly corresponds to TRBD1 (6 bases). Germline loops: CDR1 SNHLY, CDR2 FYNNEI. V was clipped by 0 bases and J by 6 bases, with 17 bases between them. This CDR3 is built from 16 residues. The CDR3 DNA is TGTGCCAGCAGTGAAGCAGAGGTTGGCAGGGGAAAGACCCAGTACTTC. Its translation: CASSEAEVGRGKTQYF.

The count of this clone is one. The chain has TRBV5-1 and TRBJ1-1; no clear D gene. Trimming removed 7 bases from V and 1 base from J, with 11 bases in between. The CDR3 length is 13 residues. CDR1 is SGHRS, CDR2 YFSETQ, per germline. CDR3: CASARQQNTEAFF. The CDR3 bases are TGCGCCAGCGCCAGGCAGCAGAACACTGAAGCTTTCTTT. Drawing the rest from reference TRBV5-1 and TRBJ1-1, the complete variable domain is KAGVTQTPRYLIKTRGQQVTLSCSPISGHRSVSWYQQTPGQGLQFLFEYFSETQRNKGNFPGRFSGRQFSNSRSEMNVSTLELGDSALYLCASARQQNTEAFFGQGTRLTVV.

V is TRBV29-1 and J is TRBJ1-1; D is possibly TRBD1 (6 bases). With 0 bases removed from V and 1 base from J, the gap between germline ends came to 12 bases. CDR1 and CDR2 from the germline V gene are SQVTM and ANQGSEA. This CDR3 contains 15 residues. Here the CDR3 DNA reads TGCAGCGTTGAAGATCTGGTAGGGGGGAACACTGAAGCTTTCTTT. Its translation: CSVEDLVGGNTEAFF.

The rearrangement links TRBV7-3 to TRBJ2-3, with 7 nucleotides matching TRBD2. The CDR3 totals 16 residues. Per germline, CDR1 SGHTA and CDR2 FQGTGA. Trimming at V came to 5 bases and at J to 5 bases, leaving 13 bases not matched to a gene. CDR3 bases: TGTGCCAGCAGCCCTCGGGCGGGAGAGGTCGGAGATACGCAGTATTTT. Its translation: CASSPRAGEVGDTQYF.

The genes are TRBV28 and TRBJ1-5, with D uncertain. Trimming removed 4 bases from V and 3 bases from J, with 16 bases in between. The CDR3 is 16 residues long. Per germline, CDR1 MDHEN and CDR2 SYDVKM. CDR3: CASSSPPNSYNQPQHF. The DNA of the CDR3 is TGTGCCAGCAGTTCCCCACCGAACAGCTACAATCAGCCCCAGCATTTT.

This clone has only one observation. This rearrangement joins TRBV7-9 to TRBJ1-2, with TRBD1 as a possible D gene (5 bases). With 0 bases removed from V and 8 bases from J, the gap between germline ends came to 10 bases. This CDR3 contains 13 residues. CDR1 and CDR2 (germline): SEHNR, FQNEAQ (reference sequence). The CDR3 protein is CASSLAAGTGYTF. The CDR3 DNA is TGTGCCAGCAGCTTAGCGGCGGGGACCGGCTACACCTTC.

The V and J genes are TRBV28 and TRBJ1-6; TRBD1 matches at 7 bases. This CDR3 has 17 residues. V trimming: 4 bases; J trimming: 7 bases; junction bases outside the gene matches: 13. In germline, CDR1 is MDHEN, CDR2 SYDVKM. This chain's CDR3 is CASSSFVAYRGNSPLHF. CDR3 DNA: TGTGCCAGCAGTTCCTTCGTCGCGTACAGGGGAAATTCACCCCTCCACTTT.

This sequence joins TRBV7-3 and TRBJ1-1; 10 nucleotides agree with TRBD1. Germline V gene sequence: CDR1 SGHTA, CDR2 FQGTGA. V gave up 5 bases and J gave up 10 bases; unmatched junction bases: 7. The CDR3 contains 13 residues. The CDR3 here is CASSPGTGAAAFF. CDR3 DNA sequence: TGTGCCAGCAGCCCTGGGACAGGGGCTGCAGCTTTCTTT.

CDR3 protein: CASSRGGSPLHF. The CDR3 region has the DNA TGTGCCAGCAGCCGGGGGGGTTCACCCCTCCACTTT. The rearrangement links TRBV3-1 (or the pseudogene TRBV3-2) to TRBJ1-6, with D maybe TRBD1 (5 bases). This CDR3 has 12 residues. The V gene lost 4 bases and the J gene lost 9 bases, with 7 bases spanning the gap. CDR1 is LGHDT and CDR2 is YNNKEL in the germline V gene (reference sequence).

The rearrangement links TRBV5-8 to TRBJ1-1; D is uncertain. Germline V gene data show CDR1 as SGHTS and CDR2 as YDEGEE. V was pared by 0 bases and J by 1 base, with 10 bases between. This CDR3 region has 15 residues. The CDR3 sequence is CASSLATPKNTEAFF. DNA of the CDR3: TGTGCCAGCAGCTTGGCTACCCCGAAGAACACTGAAGCTTTCTTT.

The genes are TRBV12-3 or TRBV12-4 and TRBJ2-7, with D tentatively TRBD2 (5 bases). CDR3 length: 13 amino acids. V lost 7 bases and J 2 bases, leaving 12 bases between the germline ends. DNA for the CDR3: TGTGCCAGCAAACCTATGGGAGCCTACGAGCAGTACTTC. It specifies CASKPMGAYEQYF.